This T cell receptor (beta chain) emerged from a study of blood T cell repertoires in COVID-19. About the research overall: Italy, Spain and the United States were the sources of the convalescent and acute COVID-19 samples. PBMCs, B-cell-depleted T cells, or T cells were the source of the cDNA or gDNA that made up the material.

Per the authors' pipeline: Nucleated cell number was recorded as an estimate derived from reference gene primer amplification. The assay was immunoSEQ multiplex PCR, and TCRdb's table has in-frame clones only and misses some. That table gives V, J and clone size, and the DNA gave D and trimming. The sample records roughly 240,000 clones, 86% being singletons. Patients of the Seattle cohort, enrolled during active infection, were followed longitudinally. Trimming left V 9 bases short and J 3 bases short, with 21 bases between. The CDR3 runs to 16 residues. Germline assignment: CDR1 LNHDA and CDR2 SQIVND (reference sequence).

The receptor was isolated from a woman older than 75 with COVID-19, enrolled during active disease. The sequenced sample was peripheral blood. The genes are TRBV19 and TRBJ1-5; possibly TRBD1 for D (5 bases). The CDR3 region has the DNA TGTGCCAGCCGTATATGGGTTGACAGATACAATCAGCCCCAGCATTTT. Translation: CASRIWVDRYNQPQHF.